The 23 T cell receptor beta chains below come from one sample, sequenced in a study of blood T cell repertoires in COVID-19. Sequencing was performed with immunoSEQ multiplex PCR; in TCRdb, only in-frame clones are kept and a portion is missing. The sample includes some 97,000 clones, 88% seen only once; the top ten take 5%. The sample was peripheral blood. Every receptor here comes from a human donor in a cohort sampled during active COVID-19.

The V gene is TRBV11-2, the J gene TRBJ2-3, with TRBD2 as a possible D gene (6 bases). Germline assignment: CDR1 SGHAT and CDR2 FQNNGV. This CDR3 is 12 amino acids long. V dropped 5 bases and J dropped 5 bases, with 8 bases sitting between them. CDR3 loop: CASSPGGDTQYF. DNA of the CDR3: TGTGCCAGCAGCCCCGGGGGAGATACGCAGTATTTT.

This chain uses TRBV9 with TRBJ1-5; 12 positions agree with TRBD1. V lost 3 bases, J lost 2 bases, and 9 bases stayed unmatched. CDR3 length equals 18 residues. Looked up from germline, CDR1 is SGDLS and CDR2 is YYNGEE. This CDR3 reads CASSAGTGGVFGNQPQHF. Written as DNA, the CDR3 is TGTGCCAGCAGCGCCGGGACAGGGGGCGTATTTGGCAATCAGCCCCAGCATTTT.

The V gene is TRBV28, the J gene TRBJ2-7; TRBD2 matches 9 bases. Germline CDR1 and CDR2: MDHEN and SYDVKM. CDR3 length: 15 residues. Unmatched junction bases numbered 5, after V lost 2 bases and J lost 3 bases. For the CDR3, the DNA is TGTGCCAGCAGTTTACCTAGCGGGAATTTCTACGAGCAGTACTTC. This gives the protein CASSLPSGNFYEQYF. The variable domain in full, with the rest retrieved from reference TRBV28 and TRBJ2-7, is DVKVTQSSRYLVKRTGEKVFLECVQDMDHENMFWYRQDPGLGLRLIYFSYDVKMKEKGDIPEGYSVSREKKERFSLILESASTNQTSMYLCASSLPSGNFYEQYFGPGTRLTVT.

This clone was detected only once. CDR3 amino acids: CASSWTSGSSYEQYF. CDR3 in DNA: TGCGCCAGCAGCTGGACTAGCGGGAGCTCCTACGAGCAGTACTTC. The V gene is TRBV5-1, the J gene TRBJ2-7; 13 nucleotides match TRBD2. There are 15 residues in the CDR3. Unmatched junction bases numbered 0, after V lost 3 bases and J lost 0 bases. Germline CDR1 and CDR2: SGHRS and YFSETQ.

This chain connects TRBV9 to TRBJ2-3; 10 bases agree with TRBD2. V trimming: 0 bases; J trimming: 5 bases; junction bases outside the gene matches: 6. Looked up from germline, CDR1 is SGDLS and CDR2 is YYNGEE. The CDR3 length is 16 residues. CDR3 loop: CASSVGTSGMGDTQYF. In DNA, the CDR3 is TGTGCCAGCAGCGTAGGAACTAGCGGGATGGGAGATACGCAGTATTTT.

This clone is categorized as medium-sized. The chain is built from TRBV19 and TRBJ2-1; 9 positions agree with TRBD2. The CDR3 is 17 amino acids. V trimming: 4 bases; J trimming: 0 bases; junction bases outside the gene matches: 7. Germline CDR1 LNHDA, CDR2 SQIVND (reference sequence). CDR3: CASSTLTSGHSYNEQFF. CDR3 nucleotides: TGTGCCAGTAGTACACTGACTAGCGGTCACTCCTACAATGAGCAGTTCTTC.

This chain links TRBV9 with TRBJ1-4, with 7 bases lining up with TRBD1. Germline CDR1 and CDR2: SGDLS and YYNGEE. The V gene end was trimmed by 3 bases and the J gene end by 5 bases; junction bases not matched to a gene: 4. The CDR3 is 14 amino acids. Here the CDR3 reads CASSAGTVNEKLFF. The CDR3 DNA reads as TGTGCCAGCAGCGCCGGGACAGTAAATGAAAAACTGTTTTTT.

The chain has TRBV5-1 and TRBJ2-1; tentative D call: TRBD1 (6 bases). V dropped 4 bases and J dropped 2 bases, with 13 bases sitting between them. Germline CDR1 reads SGHRS; CDR2 reads YFSETQ. The CDR3 loop spans 15 amino acids. The DNA of the CDR3 is TGCGCCAGCAGCCCGCGAGGACAGACCTACAATGAGCAGTTCTTC. Translation gives CASSPRGQTYNEQFF.

The chain couples TRBV5-3 to TRBJ2-1; 8 bases are a match to TRBD2. TRBV5-3 is assigned to the ORF class and has an uncertain function. The length of the CDR3 is 16 residues. J was trimmed by 4 bases and V by 1 base; bases with no gene match: 7. The CDR3: CARSLSAGDLYNEQFF. CDR3 bases: TGTGCCAGAAGCTTGTCAGCGGGAGATCTTTACAATGAGCAGTTCTTC.

V and J are TRBV27 and TRBJ2-7; TRBD1 matches 9 bases. V shed 3 bases and J 5 bases; nucleotides not matched to a gene: 5. Germline V CDR1 and CDR2: MNHEY, SMNVEV (reference sequence). The CDR3 is 14 amino acids. The CDR3 reads CASSLGTGRDEQYF. CDR3 bases: TGTGCCAGCAGTTTGGGGACAGGGAGGGACGAGCAGTACTTC.

The V gene is TRBV9, the J gene TRBJ2-3; 7 nucleotides align to TRBD1. Germline CDR1 is SGDLS and CDR2 is YYNGEE. V dropped 0 bases and J dropped 0; count of bases not matched to a gene: 4. The CDR3 sequence is 16 residues long. CDR3 sequence (DNA): TGTGCCAGCAGCGTAGGGGGGACAGACAGCACAGATACGCAGTATTTT. Its protein product is CASSVGGTDSTDTQYF.

The V gene is TRBV28, the J gene TRBJ2-7; the match to TRBD1 covers 7 bases. CDR1 and CDR2 from the germline V gene are MDHEN and SYDVKM. The CDR3 extends over 14 amino acids. J was trimmed by 2 bases and V by 6 bases; bases with no gene match: 7. CDR3 amino acids: CASRPGQHTYEQYF. CDR3 in DNA: TGTGCCAGCAGGCCGGGACAGCATACCTACGAGCAGTACTTC.

J is TRBJ2-1 and V is TRBV11-1; 10 bases line up with TRBD1. V dropped 4 bases and J dropped 2; count of bases not matched to a gene: 5. The CDR3 loop spans 16 amino acids. Germline loops: CDR1 SGHAT, CDR2 FQDESV (reference sequence). The CDR3 loop is CASSSRQGATYNEQFF. The CDR3 DNA follows: TGTGCCAGCAGCTCCCGACAGGGGGCAACCTACAATGAGCAGTTCTTC.

The chain joins TRBV6-6 to TRBJ1-3; TRBD1 is a possible D gene (6 bases). Germline CDR1 MNHNY, CDR2 SVGAGI (reference sequence). The CDR3 covers 16 residues. V lost 6 bases and J lost 4, with 19 bases in between. The CDR3 loop is CASREQGFNLGNTIYF. CDR3 nucleotide sequence: TGTGCCAGCAGGGAACAGGGTTTTAACTTAGGAAACACCATATATTTT.

This sequence joins TRBV18 and TRBJ1-4; maybe TRBD1 (5 bases). V gave up 2 bases and J gave up 0 bases, with 7 bases separating them. Germline assignment: CDR1 KGHSH and CDR2 LQKENI. The CDR3 loop spans 15 amino acids. The CDR3 DNA reads TGTGCCAGCTCACCAGGGGCAGCAACTAATGAAAAACTGTTTTTT. Its protein product is CASSPGAATNEKLFF.

This clone was counted between two and nine times. The chain has TRBV28 and TRBJ2-1, with 8 nucleotides matching TRBD2. Germline CDR1 is MDHEN and CDR2 is SYDVKM. The CDR3 consists of 13 residues. Trimming removed 2 bases from V and 10 bases from J; junction bases left unmatched: 4. The CDR3 coding sequence is TGTGCCAGCAGTTTAGCGGGAGGCGGGGAGCAGTTCTTC. It translates to CASSLAGGGEQFF.

CDR3 bases: TGTGCCAGCAGCTTAGATGCTGGGACTAGCGGGCTGGAGACCCAGTACTTC. Protein: CASSLDAGTSGLETQYF. The chain employs TRBV11-3 and TRBJ2-5; 12 nucleotides match TRBD2. The V gene's germline CDR1 is SGHNT and CDR2 YENEEA. J gave up 5 bases and V 0 bases, and 7 bases lay outside the gene matches. The CDR3 extends over 17 amino acids.

The chain employs TRBV7-9 and TRBJ1-2, with D tentatively TRBD1 (6 bases). V lost 1 base and J 6 bases, leaving 18 bases between the germline ends. This CDR3 region has 16 residues. Per the germline V gene, CDR1 is SEHNR and CDR2 is FQNEAQ (reference sequence). The CDR3 is CASSLGPSTGSDGYTF. The DNA of the CDR3 is TGTGCCAGCAGCTTAGGGCCGTCCACAGGGTCGGATGGCTACACCTTC.

This clone was recorded a few times. This sequence joins TRBV29-1 and TRBJ1-2; 7 positions match TRBD1. In germline, CDR1 is SQVTM, CDR2 ANQGSEA. The CDR3 is made up of 11 amino acids. DNA for the CDR3: TGCAGTCTGCGACAGGGATATGGCTACACCTTC. Protein: CSLRQGYGYTF.

The chain has TRBV28 and TRBJ2-7; D possibly corresponds to TRBD2 (6 bases). V was trimmed by 6 bases and J by 1 base, leaving 25 bases between them. The CDR3 sequence is 18 residues long. Germline CDR1 is MDHEN and CDR2 is SYDVKM. The CDR3 here is CASRHSPSETVVSYEQYF. The CDR3 bases are TGTGCCAGCAGACACAGTCCTAGCGAGACGGTGGTATCCTACGAGCAGTACTTC.

The chain links TRBV9 to TRBJ2-1, with TRBD2 matching 10 bases. The CDR3 length is 15 residues. V shed 0 bases, J shed 4 bases, and the junction held 1 base outside the gene matches. Germline assignment: CDR1 SGDLS and CDR2 YYNGEE. CDR3 in DNA: TGTGCCAGCAGCGTAGTGACTAGCGGGTACAATGAGCAGTTCTTC. Translating gives CASSVVTSGYNEQFF.

V and J are TRBV24-1 and TRBJ1-1; D remains unclear. Trimming cost V 9 bases and J 1 base, with 11 bases left between them. The germline V gene has CDR1 KGHDR and CDR2 SFDVKD. The CDR3 runs 13 residues. CDR3 amino acids: CATGGESNTEAFF. The CDR3 bases are TGTGCCACCGGTGGAGAGTCGAACACTGAAGCTTTCTTT.

The rearrangement uses TRBV5-4 and TRBJ2-7, with D unclear. V was trimmed by 0 bases and J by 0 bases, leaving 10 bases between them. CDR1 and CDR2 (germline): SGHNT, YYREEE (reference sequence). The CDR3 runs 15 residues. This CDR3 reads CASSLVGASSYEQYF. The CDR3 DNA sequence: TGTGCCAGCAGCTTGGTTGGAGCTAGCTCCTACGAGCAGTACTTC.